This entry features one T cell receptor (beta chain) sequence. The germline CDR1 and CDR2 sequences are MNHNS and SASEGT. V shed 3 bases and J 1 base; nucleotides not matched to a gene: 5. The CDR3 is made up of 15 amino acids. The record originates from a study of T cell changes during pregnancy in multiple sclerosis. Assay used: immunoSEQ multiplex PCR; TCRdb lists only in-frame clones, some missing. The table lists roughly 48,000 clones, around 92% of them singletons, with 0.91% in the top ten. This sample comprised CD4+ T cells from peripheral blood mononuclear cells, obtained in the second trimester of pregnancy. The origin of this receptor is a female donor in good health, enrolled as a control in a pregnancy study. The rearrangement uses TRBV6-1 and TRBJ2-7, with 8 nucleotides matching TRBD1. CDR3 sequence: CASSEIGQGSYEQYF. For the CDR3, the DNA is TGTGCCAGCAGTGAGATAGGACAGGGATCCTACGAGCAGTACTTC.